The 24 T cell receptor beta chains reported below all come from one sample, sequenced in a study of T cells in Graves' hyperthyroidism and ophthalmopathy. Researchers took RNA transcripts and amplified the TCR beta CDR3 regions from them. The HTBI primer set served for first-round RT-PCR of the TCR CDR3. Using its own MiXCR run on the multiplex PCR reads, TCRdb lists one record per CDR3 protein. The profile shows 300,000 or so distinct CDR3 sequences, about a sixth of them singletons. Sequencing input: blood. These receptors originate from a woman in her sixties with Graves' ophthalmopathy.

This chain connects TRBV10-3 to TRBJ2-7, with 8 bases lining up with TRBD2. The germline V gene encodes CDR1 ENHRY and CDR2 SYGVKD. CDR3 length: 15 residues. V trimming: 10 bases; J trimming: 2 bases; junction bases outside the gene matches: 13. In DNA form, the CDR3 reads TGTGCCACGGGACCATGGCGGGAGGCAACCTACGAGCAGTACTTC. Its translation: CATGPWREATYEQYF.

In this sample, this clonotype turned up many times. The chain is built from TRBV5-1 and TRBJ2-2, with 8 bases that match TRBD1. CDR1 is SGHRS and CDR2 is YFSETQ in the germline V gene. CDR3 length: 15 residues. V shed 4 bases, J shed 0 bases, and the junction held 2 bases outside the gene matches. In nucleotides, the CDR3 is TGCGCCAGCAGCGTGGACAGGGCGAACACCGGGGAGCTGTTTTTT. Encoded protein: CASSVDRANTGELFF.

A note on this clonotype: Germline is not matched at one junction end, which may reflect a read error. The CDR3 loop reads CASSKDGPGGREQYF. CDR3 nucleotides: TGCGCCAGCAGCAAAGACGGCCCAGGGGGGCGCGAGCAGTACTTC. The chain combines TRBV7-2 with TRBJ2-7; the D gene is possibly TRBD1 (7 bases). Germline CDR1 and CDR2: SGHTA and FQGNSA. This CDR3 has 15 amino acids.

This clonotype was picked up many times. This sequence joins TRBV7-2 and TRBJ2-1; the D gene is possibly TRBD1 (5 bases). The germline CDR1 and CDR2 sequences are SGHTA and FQGNSA. Trimming took off 2 bases at V and 6 bases at J, with 11 bases between the two ends. The CDR3 is 14 amino acids. The CDR3 nucleotides read TGTGCCAGCAGCTTACAACAGGAGATCAATGAGCAGTTCTTC. Amino acid sequence: CASSLQQEINEQFF.

This clonotype was detected a few times. The genes are TRBV4-1 and TRBJ2-7, with 7 bases that match TRBD1. Looked up from germline, CDR1 is MGHRA and CDR2 is YSYEKL. The J segment lost 2 bases and the V segment lost 0 bases, leaving 7 bases of the junction unmatched. The CDR3 totals 16 residues. The CDR3 reads CASSQDPGTATYEQYF. The CDR3 coding sequence is TGCGCCAGCAGCCAAGACCCCGGGACAGCCACCTACGAGCAGTACTTC.

This clonotype was found a few times. Here the CDR3 reads CASSPGRTIGTEAFF. Written as DNA, the CDR3 is TGTGCCAGCAGCCCCGGCAGGACAATAGGGACTGAAGCTTTCTTT. V is TRBV6-1 and J is TRBJ1-1, with a weak D call TRBD1 (5 bases). The germline V and J ends were trimmed by 6 bases and 5 bases, with 19 bases remaining between them. This CDR3 comprises 15 residues. Germline CDR1 reads MNHNS; CDR2 reads SASEGT.

This clonotype was recorded at least ten times. The chain combines TRBV5-1 with TRBJ1-1; D unclear. Trimming removed 1 base at V and 4 bases at J, with 11 bases between. Per germline, CDR1 SGHRS and CDR2 YFSETQ. This CDR3 comprises 14 residues. The CDR3 spells CASSLSLGGTEAFF. The DNA for the CDR3 is TGCGCCAGCAGCTTGTCTCTGGGCGGCACTGAAGCTTTCTTT.

This clonotype has ten or more counts. The rearrangement links TRBV6-2 or TRBV6-3 to TRBJ1-2; TRBD1 matches at 11 bases. Germline CDR1 reads MNHEY; CDR2 reads SVGEGT. The CDR3 loop spans 16 amino acids. The V gene end was trimmed by 5 bases and the J gene end by 3 bases; junction bases not matched to a gene: 8. The CDR3 protein is CASSTIPGQGDYGYTF. The DNA of the CDR3 is TGTGCCAGCAGTACGATACCGGGACAGGGGGACTATGGCTACACCTTC.

This clonotype was observed at least ten times. The J gene is TRBJ2-5, the V gene TRBV4-3, with D maybe TRBD2 (6 bases). V lost 3 bases to trimming and J lost 6 bases, with 14 bases between them. The CDR3 has 14 amino acids. CDR1 is LGHNA and CDR2 is YSLEER in the germline V gene. CDR3: CASSQEGSGKTQYF. Here the CDR3 DNA reads TGCGCCAGCAGCCAGGAGGGTAGTGGGAAGACCCAGTACTTC.

This clonotype has only a few counts. V and J are TRBV12-3 or TRBV12-4 and TRBJ1-2; the D gene is possibly TRBD1 (6 bases). The CDR3 is made up of 14 amino acids. V was shortened by 5 bases and J by 5 bases, with 15 bases between the two germline ends. CDR3 amino acids: CASSPDRLGYGYTF. CDR3 coding DNA: TGTGCCAGCAGTCCCGACAGGCTTGGATATGGCTACACCTTC.

This clonotype has ten or more counts. The CDR3 loop is CASSFHSLGGNTIYF. The CDR3 DNA sequence: TGTGCCAGCAGCTTTCATTCATTAGGTGGCAACACCATATATTTT. The chain joins TRBV5-6 to TRBJ1-3, with D unresolved. The CDR3 runs 15 residues. Germline-derived CDR1 and CDR2 are SGHDT and YYEEEE. The V and J ends lost 2 bases and 7 bases respectively, with 16 bases between them.

This clonotype has a count of ten or more. The V and J genes are TRBV7-2 and TRBJ2-7, with D possibly matching TRBD2 (6 bases). V shed 0 bases and J shed 4 bases, with 13 bases lying between them. The CDR3 extends over 15 amino acids. CDR1 and CDR2 (germline): SGHTA, FQGNSA. The CDR3 DNA sequence: TGTGCCAGCAGCTTAGCCGCGGGATTGGGTTACGAGCAGTACTTC. Encoded protein: CASSLAAGLGYEQYF.

In its sample, this clonotype was seen many times. The V and J genes are TRBV7-2 and TRBJ2-5; 11 positions agree with TRBD2. The CDR3 is 17 residues long. Germline CDR1 SGHTA, CDR2 FQGNSA. The J segment lost 5 bases and the V segment lost 1 base, leaving 9 bases of the junction unmatched. For the CDR3, the DNA is TGTGCCAGCAGCTTAGATGATAGCGGGAGGGCCTTGGAGACCCAGTACTTC. Translating it yields CASSLDDSGRALETQYF.

The chain has TRBV19 and TRBJ1-1; D not certain. The germline V gene has CDR1 LNHDA and CDR2 SQIVND (reference sequence). This CDR3 comprises 14 residues. With 3 bases removed from V and 4 bases from J, the gap between germline ends came to 12 bases. CDR3 in amino acids: CASSMGYMGTEAFF. The CDR3 region has the DNA TGTGCCAGTAGTATGGGGTATATGGGCACTGAAGCTTTCTTT.

In its sample, this clonotype was seen a few times. The rearrangement links TRBV10-3 to TRBJ2-2; the D gene is possibly TRBD1 (5 bases). CDR1 ENHRY and CDR2 SYGVKD come from the germline V gene. The CDR3 extends over 14 amino acids. The V end was cut by 5 bases, the J end by 2 bases, with 9 bases between. The CDR3 loop reads CAISMGLNTGELFF. For the CDR3, the DNA is TGTGCCATCAGTATGGGGCTTAACACCGGGGAGCTGTTTTTT.

In the case of this clonotype: It may be a read error: a sequence one base away is much more abundant. This chain links TRBV7-2 with TRBJ1-4; tentative D call: TRBD1 (5 bases). Trimming shortened V by 4 bases and J by 10 bases, and 16 bases separated the two germline ends. The CDR3 is made up of 14 amino acids. Germline V gene lookup returns CDR1 SGHTA and CDR2 FQGNSA. The CDR3: CASSSAGGVRKLFF. CDR3 nucleotide sequence: TGTGCCAGCAGCTCGGCGGGGGGTGTGCGAAAACTGTTTTTT.

In this sample, this clonotype turned up many times. The chain has TRBV10-2 and TRBJ2-7, with 7 positions matching TRBD2. The CDR3 runs to 13 residues. Germline loops: CDR1 WSHSY, CDR2 SAAADI. V trimming: 7 bases; J trimming: 4 bases; junction bases outside the gene matches: 7. The CDR3 spells CASTGLDAYEQYF. CDR3 bases: TGCGCCAGCACTGGACTAGACGCTTACGAGCAGTACTTC.

This clonotype has ten or more counts. V and J are TRBV20-1 and TRBJ1-2; D gene uncertain. V was shortened by 0 bases and J by 8 bases, with 16 bases between the two germline ends. Germline lookup yields CDR1 DFQATT and CDR2 SNEGSKA (reference sequence). The CDR3 has 14 amino acids. The CDR3: CSARDRPLAGGYTF. The CDR3 region has the DNA TGCAGTGCTAGAGATAGGCCCTTGGCGGGCGGCTACACCTTC.

This clonotype came up a few times. The rearrangement joins TRBV11-2 to TRBJ1-2, with a weak D call TRBD1 (6 bases). With 4 bases removed from V and 8 bases from J, the gap between germline ends came to 14 bases. The CDR3 runs 13 residues. Looked up from germline, CDR1 is SGHAT and CDR2 is FQNNGV. CDR3 protein: CASSSTGYGGYTF. The CDR3, as DNA: TGTGCCAGCAGCTCCACAGGGTACGGGGGCTACACCTTC.

At least ten counts were recorded for this clonotype. The genes are TRBV20-1 and TRBJ2-3; D is undetermined. Trimming removed 7 bases from V and 1 base from J, with 6 bases in between. This CDR3 is 11 amino acids long. The germline gives CDR1 DFQATT, CDR2 SNEGSKA (reference sequence). The CDR3 protein is CSVYRTDTQYF. The DNA of the CDR3 is TGCAGTGTTTACCGCACAGATACGCAGTATTTT.

This clonotype was seen at least ten times. The chain recombines TRBV20-1 with TRBJ2-7, with a possible D match to TRBD2 (6 bases). Between the trimmed V and J ends, which lost 6 bases and 6 bases, there was a span of 12 bases. Germline CDR1 reads DFQATT; CDR2 reads SNEGSKA (reference sequence). The CDR3 runs to 11 residues. The CDR3 nucleotides read TGCAGTGCCGTCGGGGGATCCGAGCAGTACTTC. Translating it yields CSAVGGSEQYF.

Ten or more counts support this clonotype. The chain couples TRBV5-1 to TRBJ2-1; 8 bases are a match to TRBD2. The junction had 3 bases not matched to a gene; V was cut back by 1 base and J by 3 bases. This CDR3 region has 15 residues. Germline V gives CDR1 SGHRS, CDR2 YFSETQ. The CDR3 region is CASSLTSGFYNEQFF. In nucleotides, the CDR3 is TGCGCCAGCAGCTTGACTAGCGGATTCTACAATGAGCAGTTCTTC.

This clonotype was picked up many times. The chain carries TRBV5-5 and TRBJ2-7; D is unclear. The V end lost 1 base, the J end lost 4 bases, and 12 bases lay between the germline ends. The germline CDR1 and CDR2 sequences are SGHKS and YYEKEE (reference sequence). CDR3 length equals 14 residues. CDR3 nucleotides: TGTGCCAGCAGCTTGATATTAAGGGATTACGAGCAGTACTTC. Translation gives CASSLILRDYEQYF.

The sample holds one count of this clonotype. V gene TRBV6-1 combines with J gene TRBJ2-1; TRBD2 aligns across 13 bases. The germline V gene has CDR1 MNHNS and CDR2 SASEGT. The CDR3 has 19 amino acids. The V gene end was trimmed by 6 bases and the J gene end by 1 base; junction bases not matched to a gene: 12. The CDR3 loop reads CASRPHRGTSGISYNEQFF. CDR3 nucleotide sequence: TGTGCCAGCAGGCCCCACCGGGGGACTAGCGGGATTTCCTACAATGAGCAGTTCTTC.